This TCR beta chain was profiled in a study of T cell responses to AZD1222 COVID-19 vaccine (dated by TCRdb to about 2021). Turning to the overall study: AZD1222 recipients given second doses at about 4 weeks or at about 12 weeks were pooled, since spike-specific TCR depth and breadth were not found to differ between the two schedules. A total of approximately 230 trial participants underwent TCR sequencing, of whom about 210 received two doses of AZD1222 and about 25 received two doses of the MenACWY control vaccine. Enrollment into the trials was organized by age into subgroups of 18-55, 56-69 and 70-plus years, and those subgroups contained roughly 150, 30 and 60 TCR-sequenced participants, respectively.

CDR3 length: 15 amino acids, cysteine to phenylalanine. Only the CDR3 DNA is retained, 45 bases long and in frame from the first base. Deletion took 3 bases off V and 5 bases off J, with a span of 16 bases between the germline ends. Based on the germline V gene, the CDR1 and CDR2 sequences are SGHTA and FQGNSA. The meaning of the sample's time point label: baseline before first vaccination. Vaccinee samples were obtained from the UK trials COV001 and COV002, which included a single-blind randomized controlled phase 2/3 trial of AZD1222 (ChAdOx1 nCoV-19) in healthy adults. For TCRbeta chain sequencing, PBMC samples from trial participants were taken at day 0 and at day 28 after the second dose. The paper as a whole reports these results and caveats: Because no samples from the day 14 peak response were available, repertoires could be characterized only after the peak T cell response. After two AZD1222 doses, spike-specific TCR breadth and depth were significantly higher than at day 0 and than in MenACWY recipients. Participants were mostly white British, with more females than males. The authors suggested clonal diversity may have been underestimated. The 56-69-year group was small, and its depth increase did not reach significance, likely because of low power. Conclusions about previously exposed vaccinees were limited because only a handful of AZD1222 recipients were SARS-CoV-2 seropositive at baseline. Reportedly, almost half of the unique spike-specific TCRs recognized epitopes lying outside the regions that are mutated in the B.1.351 and B.1.1.7 variants. The whole spike protein was spanned by vaccine-associated CD4 TCRs, and dominant responses were seen in regions 160-218 and 743-854.

The CDR3 regions of human TCRbeta chains were analyzed by immunosequencing. Under the source paper's analysis protocol: TCRs in the repertoires were compared against a reference library of SARS-CoV-2-specific TCRs that had been generated with the MIRA antigen-specificity platform. Breadth was defined as the fraction of unique TCRs that were SARS-CoV-2-associated. Depth was defined as the fraction of total T cells that were SARS-CoV-2-associated. Using the MIRA data, every spike-specific TCR was mapped to the spike region that the TCR reacted to and assigned to either a CD4 or a CD8 class. Log10-transformed breadth and depth values were compared by one-way ANOVA with Sidak's multiple comparisons tests. Not all clones reach the TCRdb copy of this immuneACCESS table, which keeps in-frame sequences only. Checked studies attribute under half of the gap to unresolved V genes and leave the rest unexplained. V, J and clone size derive from that table, while D and trimming were established from the DNA sequence. This sample gives 55,000 to 85,000 clones in total; 84% of them show up just once. The ten largest make up over 7.5% of the sample.

About this clone: It has no known antigen specificity. Per-base qualities were not stored, and no clone one base away is much larger.

The sequences come from peripheral blood, collected on day 0 of AZD1222 vaccination. The source of this sequence is an adult in good health. Recombination connected TRBV7-2 to TRBJ1-2; no D gene call is confident. The DNA is TGTGCCAGCAGCTTGGCCCCGGCGGCGGATTATGGCTACACCTTC. This encodes CASSLAPAADYGYTF.